This T cell receptor beta chain was found in a study of response to subunit inactivated influenza vaccine. This clonotype was seen many times. TCRdb processed the RT-PCR reads anew with MiXCR; each CDR3 protein has one entry. Among almost 600,000 distinct CDR3 sequences, around 15% were seen once, and the ten largest hold around 10%. The CDR3 is made up of 14 amino acids. Germline lookup yields CDR1 MNHEY and CDR2 SMNVEV (reference sequence). Trimming left V 1 base short and J 0 bases short, with 5 bases between. Material: PBMCs from blood, obtained less than 13 days after vaccination. This TCR derives from a man aged 45-65 years who received an inactivated influenza vaccine. The chain recombines TRBV27 with TRBJ2-3, with unresolved D. The CDR3 loop reads CASSLLASTDTQYF. CDR3 nucleotides: TGTGCCAGCAGTTTATTGGCCAGCACAGATACGCAGTATTTT.